This TCR beta chain was documented in a study of CD8 T cells in Susac syndrome. Study-level results: As the study acknowledged, the number of individuals in its TCR sequencing and HLA analysis was relatively small.

The CDR3 loop spans 14 amino acids. Per germline, CDR1 MNHEY and CDR2 SVGEGT. The ends were cut back, 0 bases at V and 7 bases at J, with 10 bases in the middle. On this clonotype: Its antigen is unknown.

Reverse transcription of roughly 0.5 to 1 ug RNA was performed with random hexamers. TCR beta CDR3 was amplified by immunoSEQ multiplex PCR. This amplification extended across 54 Vbeta and 13 Jbeta segments. Each CDR3 protein gets one entry after TCRdb re-called the immunoSEQ multiplex PCR reads with MiXCR. Of roughly 300,000 distinct CDR3 sequences listed, roughly 84% were seen once; the top ten hold around 0.11%. High-throughput TCR beta sequencing covered peripheral CD8+ and CD4+ T cells. The TEMRA cells underwent FACS enrichment, while the CD8+ and CD4+ T cells underwent negative isolation. V is TRBV6-2 or TRBV6-3 and J is TRBJ2-1, with D possibly being TRBD1 (6 bases). This TCR was sampled from a human donor with multiple sclerosis. Sequencing was done on a sample of CD8+ T cells from PBMCs. CDR3 coding DNA: TGTGCCAGCAGTTACTCGGGACACCTAAATGAGCAGTTCTTC. Its protein is CASSYSGHLNEQFF.